This T cell receptor beta chain was recovered during a study of cytomegalovirus exposure and HLA in healthy donors. The PCR made use of 60 Vbeta and 13 Jbeta primers. Repertoires were generated with immunoSEQ multiplex PCR, while TCRdb's copy carries only in-frame clones and drops some. The table includes under 150,000 clones, around 79% detected once. This clone has just one count. The sequence was obtained from a middle-aged woman in good health and CMV-seropositive. The sequenced sample was PBMCs.

The CDR3 DNA reads TGTGCCAGCAGCCCCAAGCCGGTATTTTCGAACACCGGGGAGCTGTTTTTT. Its translation: CASSPKPVFSNTGELFF. The V and J genes are TRBV7-9 and TRBJ2-2; D call uncertain. The CDR3 length is 17 residues. The germline V and J ends were trimmed by 5 bases and 0 bases, with 16 bases remaining between them. The V gene's germline CDR1 is SEHNR and CDR2 FQNEAQ (reference sequence). The whole variable domain, remainder taken from reference TRBV7-9 and TRBJ2-2, is DTGVSQNPRHKITKRGQNVTFRCDPISEHNRLYWYRQTLGQGPEFLTYFQNEAQLEKSRLLSDRFSAERPKGSFSTLEIQRTEQGDSAMYLCASSPKPVFSNTGELFFGEGSRLTVL.